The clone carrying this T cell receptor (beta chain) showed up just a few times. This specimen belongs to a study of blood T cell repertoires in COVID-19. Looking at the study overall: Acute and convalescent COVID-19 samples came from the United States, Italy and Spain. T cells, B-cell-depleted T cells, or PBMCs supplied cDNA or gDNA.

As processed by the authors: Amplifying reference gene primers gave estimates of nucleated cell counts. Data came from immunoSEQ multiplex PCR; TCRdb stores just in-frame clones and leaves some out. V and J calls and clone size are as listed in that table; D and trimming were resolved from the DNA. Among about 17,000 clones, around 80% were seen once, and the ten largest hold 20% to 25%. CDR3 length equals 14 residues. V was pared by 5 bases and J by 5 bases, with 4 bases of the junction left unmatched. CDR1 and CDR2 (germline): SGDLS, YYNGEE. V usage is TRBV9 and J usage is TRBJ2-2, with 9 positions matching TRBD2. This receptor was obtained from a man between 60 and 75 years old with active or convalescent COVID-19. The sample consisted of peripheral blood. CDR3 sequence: CASSQRGETGELFF. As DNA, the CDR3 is TGTGCCAGCAGTCAGCGGGGGGAAACCGGGGAGCTGTTTTTT.